This TCR beta chain derives from a study of Tregs in tolerant kidney transplant recipients. Sequencing used immunoSEQ multiplex PCR; TCRdb keeps in-frame clones, though not all of them. The profile shows nearly 95,000 clones, approximately 94% of them singletons. CD4+CD25+CD127- Tregs, CD4+CD25- non-Tregs, CD4 and CD8 cells were sorted. Unmatched junction bases numbered 5, after V lost 4 bases and J lost 3 bases. There are 14 residues in the CDR3. CDR1 and CDR2 (germline): GTSNPN, SVGIG (reference sequence). Material: CD4+ T cells from blood, obtained before the transplant. The chain carries TRBV30 and TRBJ2-1, with TRBD1 identical over 8 bases. The clonotype was recovered from a human donor who received a combined kidney and bone marrow transplant. Here the CDR3 reads CAWNMGQVYNEQFF. The CDR3 nucleotides read TGTGCCTGGAATATGGGACAGGTCTACAATGAGCAGTTCTTC.